This is a list of T cell receptor beta chains from one sample in a study of cytomegalovirus exposure and HLA in healthy donors. The data were produced by immunoSEQ multiplex PCR, yet TCRdb's version contains in-frame clones alone and is incomplete. This sample has around 150,000 clones, with around 77% found just once. The source material was PBMCs. These receptors were taken from a woman in her 30s in good health and CMV-seronegative. CDR3s include the opening cysteine and the closing phenylalanine or tryptophan. D genes are given only for firm matches. The size entry is marked missing in some rows and otherwise reads once, few, many or a size class.

CDR3 protein	CDR3 DNA	J gene	clone size	D gene	V gene
CASSIDRGSNTGELFF	TGTGCCAGTAGTATTGACAGGGGTTCGAACACCGGGGAGCTGTTTTTT	TRBJ2-2	NA	TRBD1	TRBV19
CASSLYRGDGYTF	TGTGCCAGCAGTTTGTATAGGGGTGATGGCTACACCTTC	TRBJ1-2	NA	NA	TRBV28
CASSPGKGSAYEQYF	TGTGCCAGCAGTCCCGGGAAAGGGTCGGCCTACGAGCAGTACTTC	TRBJ2-7	NA	NA	TRBV2
CASSIGNEKLFF	TGCGCCAGCAGCATTGGCAATGAAAAACTGTTTTTT	TRBJ1-4	few	NA	TRBV5-1
CASSLGDRVEAFF	TGCGCCAGCAGCTTGGGGGACAGGGTTGAAGCTTTCTTT	TRBJ1-1	NA	TRBD1	TRBV5-1
CASSPRLGADNEQFF	TGTGCCAGCAGCCCGAGGCTGGGGGCCGACAATGAGCAGTTCTTC	TRBJ2-1	NA	NA	TRBV7-9
CASSYWGLAGGLETQYF	TGCGCCAGCAGCTATTGGGGGCTAGCGGGGGGGCTGGAGACCCAGTACTTC	TRBJ2-5	NA	TRBD2	TRBV5-1
CASSSDRSTIYEQYF	TGTGCCAGCAGCTCGGACAGGTCCACCATTTACGAGCAGTACTTC	TRBJ2-7	NA	TRBD1	TRBV7-9
CASSQDYSGTANTGELFF	TGTGCCAGCAGCCAAGATTATAGCGGGACCGCGAACACCGGGGAGCTGTTTTTT	TRBJ2-2	few	TRBD2	TRBV14
CASSPQGYREQYF	TGTGCCAGCAGCCCCCAGGGTTACCGCGAGCAGTACTTC	TRBJ2-7	NA	NA	TRBV11-2
CASSFDAVVGYTF	TGTGCCAGCAGTTTCGACGCGGTTGTAGGCTACACCTTC	TRBJ1-2	once	NA	TRBV27
CAIGPGQGSYGYTF	TGTGCCATCGGTCCGGGACAGGGGAGCTATGGCTACACCTTC	TRBJ1-2	NA	TRBD1	TRBV10-3
CASRRSGLSADTQYF	TGTGCCAGCCGTCGCTCGGGACTGAGCGCAGATACGCAGTATTTT	TRBJ2-3	NA	NA	TRBV27
CASSLVTGSGNTIYF	TGTGCCAGCAGCTTAGTGACGGGGTCGGGAAACACCATATATTTT	TRBJ1-3	NA	NA	TRBV11-2
CASSATGSPLHF	TGTGCCAGCAGTGCCACTGGTTCACCCCTCCACTTT	TRBJ1-6	NA	NA	TRBV6-6
CASSTGTGVSETQYF	TGTGCTAGCAGTACCGGGACAGGGGTCTCGGAGACCCAGTACTTC	TRBJ2-5	NA	TRBD1	TRBV7-7
CASSYSSSGGVPTGELFF	TGTGCCAGCAGTTATTCTTCTAGCGGGGGCGTTCCTACCGGGGAGCTGTTTTTT	TRBJ2-2	NA	TRBD2	TRBV6-9
CASSNPGLARNEQYF	TGTGCCAGCAGCAATCCGGGACTAGCGCGCAACGAGCAGTACTTC	TRBJ2-7	NA	TRBD2	TRBV5-5
CASSKNTGGGEQYF	TGTGCCAGCAGCAAGAACACGGGGGGGGGCGAGCAGTACTTC	TRBJ2-7	few	TRBD2	TRBV5-6
CASSYGGDGSDTQYF	TGTGCCAGCAGCTACGGGGGGGATGGCTCAGATACGCAGTATTTT	TRBJ2-3	NA	TRBD2	TRBV6-4
CASSFNQGYNSPLHF	TGTGCCAGCAGCTTTAATCAGGGGTATAATTCACCCCTCCACTTT	TRBJ1-6	medium-sized	NA	TRBV7-9
CASSRDRAEYKLFF	TGTGCCAGCAGCCGTGACAGGGCTGAGTATAAACTGTTTTTT	TRBJ1-4	NA	TRBD1	TRBV5-5
CASGSGGARYEQYF	TGTGCCAGCGGGAGCGGGGGGGCCAGGTACGAGCAGTACTTC	TRBJ2-7	NA	TRBD2	TRBV2
CASSLAEGHEQFF	TGCGCCAGCAGCTTGGCAGAGGGTCATGAGCAGTTCTTC	TRBJ2-1	NA	NA	TRBV5-1
CASSLTHSNYGYTF	TGTGCCAGCAGTTTGACACATTCTAACTATGGCTACACCTTC	TRBJ1-2	NA	NA	TRBV27
CAINRLGQGSEAFF	TGTGCCATCAATCGCCTGGGACAGGGCTCTGAAGCTTTCTTT	TRBJ1-1	NA	TRBD1	TRBV10-3
CAISPGSSGGTPRTGELFF	TGTGCCATCAGTCCAGGGTCGAGCGGGGGGACCCCGAGGACCGGGGAGCTGTTTTTT	TRBJ2-2	NA	TRBD2	TRBV10-3
CASSLVGGGAYEQYF	TGTGCCAGCAGTTTAGTGGGGGGAGGCGCCTACGAGCAGTACTTC	TRBJ2-7	NA	NA	TRBV27
CASSQPGLAANEQFF	TGTGCCAGCAGCCAACCGGGACTAGCGGCCAATGAGCAGTTCTTC	TRBJ2-1	NA	TRBD2	TRBV9
CASSPGISAGNTIYF	TGTGCCAGCTCACCGGGCATTTCAGCTGGAAACACCATATATTTT	TRBJ1-3	NA	NA	TRBV18
CAGKIDKNYGYTF	TGTGCCGGCAAAATCGACAAAAACTATGGCTACACCTTC	TRBJ1-2	NA	NA	TRBV30
CATSPEVLVDYGYTF	TGTGCCACCAGCCCCGAGGTACTGGTCGACTATGGCTACACCTTC	TRBJ1-2	NA	NA	TRBV15
CASSSDSKETQYF	TGCGCCAGCAGCTCGGACAGCAAAGAGACCCAGTACTTC	TRBJ2-5	NA	NA	TRBV5-1
CASSLEANQPQHF	TGTGCCAGCAGCTTGGAGGCCAATCAGCCCCAGCATTTT	TRBJ1-5	NA	NA	TRBV7-2
CASSDPANTGELFF	TGTGCCAGCAGTGATCCAGCGAACACCGGGGAGCTGTTTTTT	TRBJ2-2	NA	NA	TRBV2
CASSLTGQTGSPLHF	TGTGCCAGCAGCTTAACGGGCCAAACGGGATCACCCCTCCACTTT	TRBJ1-6	NA	NA	TRBV7-2
CASSLGLGSHYEQYF	TGTGCTAGCAGCTTAGGACTTGGTAGTCACTACGAGCAGTACTTC	TRBJ2-7	once	NA	TRBV7-7
CASSAGQLSNQPQHF	TGTGCCAGCAGCGCCGGACAACTTAGCAATCAGCCCCAGCATTTT	TRBJ1-5	NA	NA	TRBV2
CASSGSGGPGDTQYF	TGTGCCAGCAGTGGTAGCGGGGGGCCGGGGGATACGCAGTATTTT	TRBJ2-3	NA	TRBD2	TRBV9
CSVEFQGSGYTF	TGCAGCGTTGAGTTCCAGGGGAGTGGCTACACCTTC	TRBJ1-2	NA	NA	TRBV29-1
CASSRTSGGSALSDEQFF	TGTGCCAGCAGCCGGACTAGCGGGGGGTCGGCCCTCTCGGATGAGCAGTTCTTC	TRBJ2-1	once	TRBD2	TRBV5-4
CASSLAGGGRVNEQFF	TGCGCCAGCAGCTTGGCGGGGGGGGGAAGGGTCAATGAGCAGTTCTTC	TRBJ2-1	NA	TRBD2	TRBV5-1
CASSDRVGDTQYF	TGTGCCAGTAGTGACCGGGTGGGAGATACGCAGTATTTT	TRBJ2-3	NA	NA	TRBV19
CASSSRGGPSTDTQYF	TGTGCCAGCAGCTCCCGCGGGGGGCCTTCCACAGATACGCAGTATTTT	TRBJ2-3	few	TRBD2	TRBV9
CAWSVGQTGYGYTF	TGTGCCTGGAGTGTCGGACAGACGGGCTATGGCTACACCTTC	TRBJ1-2	few	NA	TRBV30
CASSFGRGGQETQYF	TGCGCCAGCAGCTTTGGCAGGGGAGGGCAAGAGACCCAGTACTTC	TRBJ2-5	few	NA	TRBV5-1
CASSLWDRTYEQYF	TGTGCCAGCAGTTTATGGGACAGAACCTACGAGCAGTACTTC	TRBJ2-7	NA	TRBD1	TRBV27
CASSYSNRGAEKLFF	TGTGCCAGCAGTTACTCGAACCGTGGGGCTGAAAAACTGTTTTTT	TRBJ1-4	once	NA	TRBV6-5
CSGGAGNYGYTF	TGCAGCGGTGGGGCAGGGAACTATGGCTACACCTTC	TRBJ1-2	NA	NA	TRBV29-1
CASSANSGGGEQYF	TGTGCCAGCAGTGCCAACTCGGGGGGCGGGGAGCAGTACTTC	TRBJ2-7	NA	NA	TRBV6-1
CASNRGDSGETQYF	TGCGCCAGCAACCGAGGGGACAGTGGAGAGACCCAGTACTTC	TRBJ2-5	NA	TRBD1	TRBV5-1
CSAIQDSEQYF	TGCAGTGCCATACAGGACAGCGAGCAGTACTTC	TRBJ2-7	NA	NA	TRBV20-1
CSVGDRATGELFF	TGCAGCGTTGGGGACAGGGCAACCGGGGAGCTGTTTTTT	TRBJ2-2	NA	TRBD1	TRBV29-1
CASSLRGMVDIQYF	TGTGCCAGCAGTTTACGGGGAATGGTGGACATTCAGTACTTC	TRBJ2-4	NA	NA	TRBV6-5
CASSFPNVYGYTF	TGTGCCAGCAGCTTTCCAAATGTCTATGGCTACACCTTC	TRBJ1-2	once	NA	TRBV7-8